This entry describes one TCR beta chain. This record belongs to a study of blood T cell repertoires in COVID-19. Looking at the study overall: The origin of the acute and convalescent COVID-19 samples was the United States, Italy and Spain. The cDNA or gDNA used as material had been derived from T cells, B-cell-depleted T cells, or PBMCs.

Profiled with immunoSEQ multiplex PCR; TCRdb holds only in-frame clones, not every one. The sample holds some 490,000 clones, 70% to 90% seen once. Deletions cut 3 bases from V and 7 bases from J, with 15 bases between. This CDR3 region has 14 residues. The germline V gene has CDR1 ENHRY and CDR2 SYGVKD. Sequenced: peripheral blood. The sequence was collected from a human donor in a cohort sampled during active COVID-19. The chain combines TRBV10-3 with TRBJ1-2, with D possibly matching TRBD1 (6 bases). CDR3 coding DNA: TGTGCCATCAGTGAAACCGACAGGCCGTTTGGCTACACCTTC. It translates to CAISETDRPFGYTF.